This TCR delta chain came from a study of gamma-delta chains in newborns, infants, children. For the study at large: Innate gammadelta T cells reportedly expand polyclonally right after birth, driven by microbial exposure, per the title.

TCRdb re-called clones from the reads using CATT. The sample includes about 4,100 delta-chain clones, around 0.56% of them seen just once. This clone has just a few counts. It may be a read error: a sequence one base away is much more abundant. This CDR3 is also generated by other DNA sequences in the sample. The sequence was obtained from a child who was a newborn, infant or young child, either healthy, febrile or measles-vaccinated (not recorded which). Sequenced sample: blood.

CDR3 sequence (DNA): TGTGCTCTTGGGGAGGGGACTGGGGGACGGACAGCACAACTCTTCTTT. Protein product: CALGEGTGGRTAQLFF. The chain carries TRDV1 and TRDJ2, with 9 positions matching TRDD3. The CDR3 loop spans 16 amino acids. Trimming removed 3 bases from V and 4 bases from J; junction bases left unmatched: 6. In germline, CDR1 is TSWWSYY, CDR2 QGS.